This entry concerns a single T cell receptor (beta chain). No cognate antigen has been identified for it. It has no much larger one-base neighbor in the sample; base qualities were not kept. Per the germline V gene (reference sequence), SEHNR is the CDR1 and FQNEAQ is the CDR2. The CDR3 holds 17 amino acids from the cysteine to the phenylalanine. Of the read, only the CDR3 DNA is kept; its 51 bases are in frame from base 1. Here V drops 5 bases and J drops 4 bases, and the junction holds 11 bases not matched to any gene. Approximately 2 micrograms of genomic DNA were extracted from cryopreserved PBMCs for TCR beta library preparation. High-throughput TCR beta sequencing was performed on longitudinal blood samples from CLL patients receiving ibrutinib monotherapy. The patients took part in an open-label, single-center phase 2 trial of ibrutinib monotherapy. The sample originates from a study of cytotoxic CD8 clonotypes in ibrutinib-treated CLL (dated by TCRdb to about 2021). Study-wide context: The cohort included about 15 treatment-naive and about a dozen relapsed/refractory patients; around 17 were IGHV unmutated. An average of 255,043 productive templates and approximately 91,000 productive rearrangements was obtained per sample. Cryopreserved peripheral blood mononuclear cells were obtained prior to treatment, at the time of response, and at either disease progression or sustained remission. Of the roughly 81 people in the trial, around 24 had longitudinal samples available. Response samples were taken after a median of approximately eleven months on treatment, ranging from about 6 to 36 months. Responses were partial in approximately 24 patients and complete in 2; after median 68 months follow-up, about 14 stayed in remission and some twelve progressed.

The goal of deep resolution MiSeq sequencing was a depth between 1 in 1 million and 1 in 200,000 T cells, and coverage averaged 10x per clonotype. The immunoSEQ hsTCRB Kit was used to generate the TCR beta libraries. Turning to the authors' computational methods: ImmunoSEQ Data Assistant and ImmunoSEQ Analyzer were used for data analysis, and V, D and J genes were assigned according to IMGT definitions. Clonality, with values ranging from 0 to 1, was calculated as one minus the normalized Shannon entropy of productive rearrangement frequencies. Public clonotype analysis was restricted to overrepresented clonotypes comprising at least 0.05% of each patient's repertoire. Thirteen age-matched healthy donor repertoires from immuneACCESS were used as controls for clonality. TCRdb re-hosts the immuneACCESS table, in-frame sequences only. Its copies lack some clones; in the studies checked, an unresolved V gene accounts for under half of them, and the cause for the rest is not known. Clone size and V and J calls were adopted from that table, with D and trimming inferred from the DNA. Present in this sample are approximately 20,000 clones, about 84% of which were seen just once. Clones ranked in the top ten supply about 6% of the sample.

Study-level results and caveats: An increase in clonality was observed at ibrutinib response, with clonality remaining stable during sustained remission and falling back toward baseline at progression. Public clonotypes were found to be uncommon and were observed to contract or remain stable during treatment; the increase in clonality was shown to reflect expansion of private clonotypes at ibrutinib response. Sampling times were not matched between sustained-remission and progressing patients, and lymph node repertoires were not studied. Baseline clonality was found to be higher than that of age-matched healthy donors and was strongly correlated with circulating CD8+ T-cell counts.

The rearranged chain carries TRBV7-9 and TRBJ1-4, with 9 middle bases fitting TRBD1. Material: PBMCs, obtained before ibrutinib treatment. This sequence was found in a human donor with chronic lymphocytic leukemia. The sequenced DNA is TGTGCCAGCAGCGGGACCAACAGGGGGCGGATTAATGAAAAACTGTTTTTT. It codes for CASSGTNRGRINEKLFF.